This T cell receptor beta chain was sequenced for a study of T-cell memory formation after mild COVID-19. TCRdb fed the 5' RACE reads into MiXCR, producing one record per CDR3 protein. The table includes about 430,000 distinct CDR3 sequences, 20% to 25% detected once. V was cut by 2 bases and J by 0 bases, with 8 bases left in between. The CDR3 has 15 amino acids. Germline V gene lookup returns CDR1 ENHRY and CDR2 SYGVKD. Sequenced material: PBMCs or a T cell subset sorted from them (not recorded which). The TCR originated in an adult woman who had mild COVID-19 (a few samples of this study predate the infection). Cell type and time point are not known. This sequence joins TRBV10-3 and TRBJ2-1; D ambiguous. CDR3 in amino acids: CAISEDGISYNEQFF. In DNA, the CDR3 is TGTGCCATCAGTGAGGACGGAATCTCCTACAATGAGCAGTTCTTC.